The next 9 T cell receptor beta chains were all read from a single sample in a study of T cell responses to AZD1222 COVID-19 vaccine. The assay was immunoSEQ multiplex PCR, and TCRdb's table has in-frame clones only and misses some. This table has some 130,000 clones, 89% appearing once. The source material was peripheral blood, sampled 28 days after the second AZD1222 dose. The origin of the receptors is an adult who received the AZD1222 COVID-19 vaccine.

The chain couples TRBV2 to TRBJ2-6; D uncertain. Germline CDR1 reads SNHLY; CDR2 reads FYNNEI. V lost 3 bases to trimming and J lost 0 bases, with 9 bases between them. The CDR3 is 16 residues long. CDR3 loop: CASSDGLDSGANVLTF. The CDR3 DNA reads TGTGCCAGCAGTGATGGGTTGGACTCTGGGGCCAACGTCCTGACTTTC.

CDR3 region: CATTVLAGADTQYF. The CDR3 bases are TGTGCCACGACGGTTCTAGCGGGGGCAGATACGCAGTATTTT. The chain links TRBV7-2 to TRBJ2-3; 10 positions agree with TRBD2. V shed 10 bases and J 4 bases; nucleotides not matched to a gene: 8. In germline, CDR1 is SGHTA, CDR2 FQGNSA. The CDR3 covers 14 residues.

CDR3 bases: TGCGCCAGCAGTGTGGGAGGGTCTGGAGAGACCCAGTACTTC. Encoded protein: CASSVGGSGETQYF. The chain has TRBV10-2 and TRBJ2-5; 7 bases line up with TRBD2. The CDR3 is 14 amino acids. CDR1 and CDR2 from the germline V gene are WSHSY and SAAADI. Unmatched junction bases numbered 6, after V lost 4 bases and J lost 4 bases.

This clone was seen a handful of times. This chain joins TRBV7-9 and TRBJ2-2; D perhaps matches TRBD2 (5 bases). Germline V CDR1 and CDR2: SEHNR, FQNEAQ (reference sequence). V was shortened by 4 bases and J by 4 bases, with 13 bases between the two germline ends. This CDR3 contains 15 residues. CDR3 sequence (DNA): TGTGCCAGCAGCTGGAGCCGGGAACCCACCGGGGAGCTGTTTTTT. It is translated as CASSWSREPTGELFF. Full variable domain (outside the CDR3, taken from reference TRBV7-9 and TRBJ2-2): DTGVSQNPRHKITKRGQNVTFRCDPISEHNRLYWYRQTLGQGPEFLTYFQNEAQLEKSRLLSDRFSAERPKGSFSTLEIQRTEQGDSAMYLCASSWSREPTGELFFGEGSRLTVL.

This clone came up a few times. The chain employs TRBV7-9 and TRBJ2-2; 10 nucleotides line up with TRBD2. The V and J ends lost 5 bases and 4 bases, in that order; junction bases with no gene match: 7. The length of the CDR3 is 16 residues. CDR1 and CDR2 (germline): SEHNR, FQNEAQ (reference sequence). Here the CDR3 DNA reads TGTGCCAGCAGCGTTAGCGGGGGGCCGGTCACCGGGGAGCTGTTTTTT. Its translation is CASSVSGGPVTGELFF.

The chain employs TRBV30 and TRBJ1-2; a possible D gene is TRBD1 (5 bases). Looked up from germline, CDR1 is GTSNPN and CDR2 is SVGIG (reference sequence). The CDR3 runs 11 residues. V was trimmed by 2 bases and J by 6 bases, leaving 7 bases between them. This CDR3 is CAWSQGHGYTF. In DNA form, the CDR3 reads TGTGCCTGGAGTCAGGGACATGGCTACACCTTC.

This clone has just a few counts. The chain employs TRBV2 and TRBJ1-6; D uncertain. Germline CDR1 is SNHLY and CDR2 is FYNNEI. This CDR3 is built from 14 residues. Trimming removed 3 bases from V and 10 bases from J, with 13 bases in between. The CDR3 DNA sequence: TGTGCCAGCAGTGAGGGTCGAGTCGGGTCACCCCTCCACTTT. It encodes CASSEGRVGSPLHF.

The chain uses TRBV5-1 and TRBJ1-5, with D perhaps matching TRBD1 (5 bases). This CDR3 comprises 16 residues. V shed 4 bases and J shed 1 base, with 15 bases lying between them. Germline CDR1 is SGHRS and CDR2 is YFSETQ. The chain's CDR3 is CASSPGLRGSNQPQHF. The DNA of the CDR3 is TGCGCCAGCAGCCCGGGACTTCGGGGGAGCAATCAGCCCCAGCATTTT.

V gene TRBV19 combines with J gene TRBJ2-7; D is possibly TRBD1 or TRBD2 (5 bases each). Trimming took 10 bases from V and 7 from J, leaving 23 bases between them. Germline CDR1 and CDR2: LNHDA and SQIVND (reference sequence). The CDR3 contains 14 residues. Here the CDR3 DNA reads TGTGCCACCTCAAAAGGGGTCCTTTCGGGGGAGCAGTACTTC. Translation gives CATSKGVLSGEQYF.